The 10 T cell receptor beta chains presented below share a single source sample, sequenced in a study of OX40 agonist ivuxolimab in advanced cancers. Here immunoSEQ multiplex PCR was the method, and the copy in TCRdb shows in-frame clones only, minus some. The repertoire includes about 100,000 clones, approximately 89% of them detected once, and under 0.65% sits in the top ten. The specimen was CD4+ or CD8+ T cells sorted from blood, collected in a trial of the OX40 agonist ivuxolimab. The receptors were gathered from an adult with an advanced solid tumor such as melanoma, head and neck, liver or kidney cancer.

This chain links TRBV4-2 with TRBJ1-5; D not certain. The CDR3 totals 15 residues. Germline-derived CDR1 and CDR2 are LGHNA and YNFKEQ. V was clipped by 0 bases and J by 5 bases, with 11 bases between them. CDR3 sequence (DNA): TGTGCCAGCAGCCAAGATTCGACGGGAGATCAGCCCCAGCATTTT. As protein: CASSQDSTGDQPQHF.

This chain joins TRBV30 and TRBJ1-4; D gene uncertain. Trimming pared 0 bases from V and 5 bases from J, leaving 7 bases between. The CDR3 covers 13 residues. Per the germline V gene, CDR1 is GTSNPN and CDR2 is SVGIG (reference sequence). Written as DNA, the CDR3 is TGTGCCTGGAGTGTGAGAGTAAATGAAAAACTGTTTTTT. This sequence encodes CAWSVRVNEKLFF.

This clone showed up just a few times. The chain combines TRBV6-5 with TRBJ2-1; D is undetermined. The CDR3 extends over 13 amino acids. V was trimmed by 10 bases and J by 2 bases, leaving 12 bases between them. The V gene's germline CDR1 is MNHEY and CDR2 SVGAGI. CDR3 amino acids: CATGESPYNEQFF. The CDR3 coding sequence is TGTGCCACCGGAGAGAGCCCCTACAATGAGCAGTTCTTC.

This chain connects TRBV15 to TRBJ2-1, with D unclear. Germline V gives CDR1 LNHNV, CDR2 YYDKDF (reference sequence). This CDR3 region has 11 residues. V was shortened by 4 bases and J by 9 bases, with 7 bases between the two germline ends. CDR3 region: CATSTYFEQFF. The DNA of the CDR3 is TGTGCCACCAGCACTTACTTTGAGCAGTTCTTC.

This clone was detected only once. The CDR3 spells CASSSRQAINEQFF. CDR3 in DNA: TGTGCCAGCAGCTCCCGACAGGCCATTAATGAGCAGTTCTTC. V and J are TRBV7-2 and TRBJ2-1; tentative D call: TRBD1 (6 bases). Germline V gene lookup returns CDR1 SGHTA and CDR2 FQGNSA. Trimming pared 4 bases from V and 7 bases from J, leaving 14 bases between. This CDR3 is 14 amino acids long. The full variable domain, completed using reference TRBV7-2 and TRBJ2-1, is GAGVSQSPSNKVTEKGKDVELRCDPISGHTALYWYRQSLGQGLEFLIYFQGNSAPDKSGLPSDRFSAERTGGSVSTLTIQRTQQEDSAVYLCASSSRQAINEQFFGPGTRLTVL.

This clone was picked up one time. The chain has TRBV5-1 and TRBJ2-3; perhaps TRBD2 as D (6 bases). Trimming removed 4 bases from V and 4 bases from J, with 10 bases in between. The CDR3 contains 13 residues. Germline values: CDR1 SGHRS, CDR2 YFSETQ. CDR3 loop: CASSGWGADTQYF. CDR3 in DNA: TGCGCCAGCAGCGGCTGGGGGGCAGATACGCAGTATTTT. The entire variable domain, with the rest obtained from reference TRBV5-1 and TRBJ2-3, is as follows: KAGVTQTPRYLIKTRGQQVTLSCSPISGHRSVSWYQQTPGQGLQFLFEYFSETQRNKGNFPGRFSGRQFSNSRSEMNVSTLELGDSALYLCASSGWGADTQYFGPGTRLTVL.

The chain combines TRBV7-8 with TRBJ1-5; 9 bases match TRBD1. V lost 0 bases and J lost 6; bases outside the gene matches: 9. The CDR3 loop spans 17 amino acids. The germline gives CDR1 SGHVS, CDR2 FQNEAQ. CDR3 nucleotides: TGTGCCAGCAGCTTAGCTATGACGGACAGGGGATTTCAGCCCCAGCATTTT. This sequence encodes CASSLAMTDRGFQPQHF.

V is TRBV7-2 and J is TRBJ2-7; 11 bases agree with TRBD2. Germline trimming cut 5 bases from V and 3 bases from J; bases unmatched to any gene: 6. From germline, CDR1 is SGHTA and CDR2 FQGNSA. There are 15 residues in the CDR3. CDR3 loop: CASSHPGTSGYEQYF. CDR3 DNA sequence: TGTGCCAGCAGCCACCCCGGGACTAGCGGCTACGAGCAGTACTTC.

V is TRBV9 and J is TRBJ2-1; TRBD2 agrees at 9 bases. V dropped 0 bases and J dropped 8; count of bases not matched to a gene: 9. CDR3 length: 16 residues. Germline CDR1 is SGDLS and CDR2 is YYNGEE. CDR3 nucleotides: TGTGCCAGCAGCGTAGGCGGGACTAGCTACGACGATGAGCAGTTCTTC. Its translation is CASSVGGTSYDDEQFF.

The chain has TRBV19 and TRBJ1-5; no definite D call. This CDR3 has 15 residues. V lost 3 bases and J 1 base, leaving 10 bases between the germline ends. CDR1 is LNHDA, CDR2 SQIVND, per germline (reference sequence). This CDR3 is CASSMPGRSNQPQHF. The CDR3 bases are TGTGCCAGTAGTATGCCGGGAAGAAGCAATCAGCCCCAGCATTTT. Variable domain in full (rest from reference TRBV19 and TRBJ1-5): DGGITQSPKYLFRKEGQNVTLSCEQNLNHDAMYWYRQDPGQGLRLIYYSQIVNDFQKGDIAEGYSVSREKKESFPLTVTSAQKNPTAFYLCASSMPGRSNQPQHFGDGTRLSIL.